The entry below gives a single TCR beta chain sequence along with its context. Its target is not known. This CDR3 is built from 13 residues. Trimming took 7 bases from V and 1 from J; bases not matched to a gene: 3. Germline loops: CDR1 SNHLY, CDR2 FYNNEI. The data derive from a study of beta chain features in type 1 diabetes. General study findings and limits: Moderate but significant shortening of TCRB CDR3s was recorded in all four CD4+ subsets from Type 1 diabetes patients. An over-representation of cells with high TCR expression could result from cDNA sequencing.

Every bit of the isolated RNA underwent reverse transcription, so sequencing read expressed TCRB transcripts. Profiling relied on immunoSEQ multiplex PCR, and the TCRdb table lists in-frame clones only, not all of them. The data hold approximately 17,000 clones, with just over 70% observed a single time. The chain has TRBV2 and TRBJ1-1, with TRBD1 matching over 7 bases. Sequencing used stem cell memory CD4+ T cells from blood. The sequence came from a young man with type 1 diabetes. CDR3 nucleotide sequence: TGTGCCAGCAAGGGGGACAGGAACACTGAAGCTTTCTTT. Translation gives CASKGDRNTEAFF.